The rows below give T cell receptor beta chains drawn from one sample of a study of blood T cell repertoires in COVID-19. Libraries were prepared by immunoSEQ multiplex PCR; TCRdb keeps only in-frame clonotypes and omits some of them. The table shows around 180,000 clones, with nearly 85% occurring only once. Sequenced: peripheral blood. The receptors come from a young woman with acute or convalescent COVID-19. The CDR3 runs from the conserved cysteine through the conserved F or W. Fields, in order: J gene, clone size, V gene, D gene, CDR3 DNA, CDR3 protein. D genes are given only for firm matches. Expanded clones get a size class; other rows say once, few or many, or leave the size out.

J: TRBJ2-3
size: .
V: TRBV29-1
D: TRBD1
DNA: TGCAGCGTTGAGGACAGGGTGGATACGCAGTATTTT
CDR3: CSVEDRVDTQYF

J: TRBJ1-2
size: .
V: TRBV28
D: TRBD1
DNA: TGTGCCAGCAGTACCCCAGACTTCGACAGGGGGATGGCTAACTATGGCTACACCTTC
CDR3: CASSTPDFDRGMANYGYTF

J: TRBJ1-1
size: .
V: TRBV20-1
D: .
DNA: TGCAGTGCTAGAGAGCTGGCGGGCGCTTTCTTT
CDR3: CSARELAGAFF

J: TRBJ2-5
size: .
V: TRBV3-1/TRBV3-2
D: TRBD2
DNA: TGTGCCAGCAGCCCAACAGGACTAGTAGTAGAGACCCAGTACTTC
CDR3: CASSPTGLVVETQYF

J: TRBJ1-2
size: .
V: TRBV24-1
D: TRBD1
DNA: TGTGCCACCAGTGATGCCCGACAGGGGGGTAACTATGGCTACACCTTC
CDR3: CATSDARQGGNYGYTF

J: TRBJ2-3
size: .
V: TRBV3-1/TRBV3-2
D: TRBD1
DNA: TGTGCCAGCACCGGACAGGGGTTTGGCCCCACAGATACGCAGTATTTT
CDR3: CASTGQGFGPTDTQYF

J: TRBJ1-5
size: .
V: TRBV4-1
D: .
DNA: TGCGCCAGCAGCCAAGACAGAAATAGCAATCAGCCCCAGCATTTT
CDR3: CASSQDRNSNQPQHF

J: TRBJ1-4
size: .
V: TRBV7-9
D: TRBD1
DNA: TGTGCCAGCAGCTGGGCTACAGGGGGCCGTAGAGAAAAACTGTTTTTT
CDR3: CASSWATGGRREKLFF

J: TRBJ2-2
size: .
V: TRBV28
D: TRBD1
DNA: TGTGCCAGCCGGAAAGGCAGGGGGCTTCTCACCGGGGAGCTGTTTTTT
CDR3: CASRKGRGLLTGELFF

J: TRBJ2-3
size: .
V: TRBV7-2
D: TRBD2
DNA: TGTGCCAGCAGCTTAGGGGGACTAGCGAACACAGATACGCAGTATTTT
CDR3: CASSLGGLANTDTQYF

J: TRBJ1-3
size: .
V: TRBV6-5
D: .
DNA: TGTGCCAGCAGTTACCTACAGGGTTCTGGAAACACCATATATTTT
CDR3: CASSYLQGSGNTIYF

J: TRBJ2-5
size: .
V: TRBV5-1
D: .
DNA: TGCGCCAGCAGCTCCAGGGAATTGGAGACCCAGTACTTC
CDR3: CASSSRELETQYF

J: TRBJ1-2
size: .
V: TRBV20-1
D: .
DNA: TGCAGTGCTAGTAGTTTTTCAGGGGCCGGCTACACCTTC
CDR3: CSASSFSGAGYTF

J: TRBJ1-6
size: .
V: TRBV6-5
D: .
DNA: TGTGCCAGCAGTTCCTCCACGAGGGATAATTCACCCCTCCACTTT
CDR3: CASSSSTRDNSPLHF

J: TRBJ1-2
size: once
V: TRBV4-3
D: .
DNA: TGCGCCAGCAGCCAAGAGGGGGCGAGGGGCTACACCTTC
CDR3: CASSQEGARGYTF

J: TRBJ1-1
size: .
V: TRBV9
D: .
DNA: TGTGCCAGCAGCGTAGATCCCCGATTGGCGAACACTGAAGCTTTCTTT
CDR3: CASSVDPRLANTEAFF

J: TRBJ1-4
size: once
V: TRBV6-5
D: .
DNA: TGTGCCAGCAAAACCTCTGGGAGCCTTAATGAAAAACTGTTTTTT
CDR3: CASKTSGSLNEKLFF

J: TRBJ1-5
size: .
V: TRBV3-1/TRBV3-2
D: .
DNA: TGTGCCAGCAGCCAAGAAACAGGGTTCAGACAGCCCCAGCATTTT
CDR3: CASSQETGFRQPQHF

J: TRBJ1-2
size: .
V: TRBV4-1
D: TRBD1
DNA: TGCGCCAGCAGTGAGACAGGGCAAGTCTATGGCTACACCTTC
CDR3: CASSETGQVYGYTF

J: TRBJ2-5
size: .
V: TRBV27
D: .
DNA: TGTGCCAGCAGTTTCCGTGGTACAGGGCTTCCAGAGACCCAGTACTTC
CDR3: CASSFRGTGLPETQYF

J: TRBJ2-1
size: few
V: TRBV7-8
D: .
DNA: TGTGCCAGCAGCTTGAGGCGAGTCTCCTACAATGAGCAGTTCTTC
CDR3: CASSLRRVSYNEQFF

J: TRBJ1-1
size: .
V: TRBV4-2
D: TRBD1
DNA: TGTGCCAGCAGCGGACAGGGGACTGAAGCTTTCTTT
CDR3: CASSGQGTEAFF

J: TRBJ1-5
size: .
V: TRBV21-1
D: .
DNA: TGTGCCAGCAGCAAAAGGAGAGGGAGGCATCAGCCCCAGCATTTT
CDR3: CASSKRRGRHQPQHF

J: TRBJ1-1
size: few
V: TRBV12-3/TRBV12-4
D: .
DNA: TGTGCCAGCAGCAAGACAGAGAACACTGAAGCTTTCTTT
CDR3: CASSKTENTEAFF

J: TRBJ1-6
size: .
V: TRBV19
D: .
DNA: TGTGCCAGTAGCGAGACAGCCTCCTATAATTCACCCCTCCACTTT
CDR3: CASSETASYNSPLHF

J: TRBJ1-2
size: .
V: TRBV3-1/TRBV3-2
D: TRBD1
DNA: TGTGCCAGCAGCCAAATTAGGACAGGGGGAGGAGGGGGCTACACCTTC
CDR3: CASSQIRTGGGGGYTF

J: TRBJ2-1
size: .
V: TRBV9
D: TRBD2
DNA: TGTGCCAGCAGCGGTAGACTAGCGGGGGGTAATGAGCAGTTCTTC
CDR3: CASSGRLAGGNEQFF

J: TRBJ2-1
size: .
V: TRBV14
D: .
DNA: TGTGCCAGCAGCCAAGAGGCCCTCGGCGGGACCTCCTACAATGAGCAGTTCTTC
CDR3: CASSQEALGGTSYNEQFF

J: TRBJ2-3
size: .
V: TRBV28
D: .
DNA: TGTGCCAGCAGTTTATTGCGCGACACAGATACGCAGTATTTT
CDR3: CASSLLRDTDTQYF

J: TRBJ2-7
size: .
V: TRBV2
D: TRBD1
DNA: TGTGCCAGCAGTGGGTGGAGGACAGGGGGCCCCTACGAGCAGTACTTC
CDR3: CASSGWRTGGPYEQYF

J: TRBJ2-1
size: once
V: TRBV5-1
D: TRBD1
DNA: TGCGCCAGCAGCTTGGCCGACAGGGCTTACTTCTTC
CDR3: CASSLADRAYFF

J: TRBJ2-1
size: few
V: TRBV18
D: .
DNA: TGTGCCAGCTCACCCCCGTCCCGGGATAGAAATGAGCAGTTCTTC
CDR3: CASSPPSRDRNEQFF

J: TRBJ2-7
size: .
V: TRBV11-2
D: .
DNA: TGTGCCAGCAGCTTAGCAGGGCTCTACGAGCAGTACTTC
CDR3: CASSLAGLYEQYF

J: TRBJ2-3
size: .
V: TRBV30
D: TRBD2
DNA: TGTGTCTCCGGGACTAGCGGGATGGATACGCAGTATTTT
CDR3: CVSGTSGMDTQYF

J: TRBJ1-2
size: .
V: TRBV12-3/TRBV12-4
D: TRBD1
DNA: TGTGCCAGCAGTTTAGGGACAGGCTGGGGCTACACCTTC
CDR3: CASSLGTGWGYTF

J: TRBJ1-2
size: .
V: TRBV12-3/TRBV12-4
D: .
DNA: TGTGCCATCCGGGGGGTAACGGATGGCTACACCTTC
CDR3: CAIRGVTDGYTF

J: TRBJ1-6
size: .
V: TRBV6-5
D: .
DNA: TGTGCCAGCCTAGAAAGGCTTAATTCACCCCTCCACTTT
CDR3: CASLERLNSPLHF

J: TRBJ1-1
size: once
V: TRBV4-1
D: .
DNA: TGCGCCAGCATGGGGCGGGGGGGCACTGAAGCTTTCTTT
CDR3: CASMGRGGTEAFF

J: TRBJ1-2
size: once
V: TRBV15
D: .
DNA: TGTGCCACCAGCAGGGGAAAGGGGGACTATGGCTACACCTTC
CDR3: CATSRGKGDYGYTF

J: TRBJ2-7
size: .
V: TRBV12-2
D: .
DNA: TGTGCAAGTCGCTTAGTTCTTCCGGGGGTCCACTACGAGCAGTACTTC
CDR3: CASRLVLPGVHYEQYF

J: TRBJ2-2
size: few
V: TRBV5-5
D: TRBD1
DNA: TGTGCCAGCAGGAGGGGGCGAGGCACCGGGGAGCTGTTTTTT
CDR3: CASRRGRGTGELFF

J: TRBJ1-2
size: .
V: TRBV6-5
D: TRBD1
DNA: TGTGCCAGCAGTCGGACAGGGGCCTATGGCTACACCTTC
CDR3: CASSRTGAYGYTF

J: TRBJ1-4
size: .
V: TRBV5-6
D: TRBD1
DNA: TGTGCCAGCAGCGGGGGGACAGCGCTTAATGAAAAACTGTTTTTT
CDR3: CASSGGTALNEKLFF

J: TRBJ2-1
size: .
V: TRBV18
D: TRBD1
DNA: TGTGCCAGCTCACCACTCTTTCGGGGACAGGGCTACAATGAGCAGTTCTTC
CDR3: CASSPLFRGQGYNEQFF

J: TRBJ2-7
size: .
V: TRBV5-4
D: .
DNA: TGTGCCAGCAGCTTGGGGGCCAAGGGGACACCTAAGGGGTGGTACGAGCAGTACTTC
CDR3: CASSLGAKGTPKGWYEQYF

J: TRBJ1-6
size: .
V: TRBV30
D: .
DNA: TGTGCCTGGAGTGGGGTTAGGGGCTCCTATAATTCACCCCTCCACTTT
CDR3: CAWSGVRGSYNSPLHF

J: TRBJ2-3
size: few
V: TRBV19
D: TRBD2
DNA: TGTGCCAGTAGTATGTTCGGGAGGGTAGATACGCAGTATTTT
CDR3: CASSMFGRVDTQYF

J: TRBJ2-1
size: .
V: TRBV15
D: TRBD2
DNA: TGTGCCACCAGCAGAGATCGTGGGCGGGAGAAGGACAATGAGCAGTTCTTC
CDR3: CATSRDRGREKDNEQFF

J: TRBJ2-6
size: .
V: TRBV5-6
D: TRBD1
DNA: TGTGCCAGCAGCCCCACAGGGGGAGCTGGGGCCAACGTCCTGACTTTC
CDR3: CASSPTGGAGANVLTF